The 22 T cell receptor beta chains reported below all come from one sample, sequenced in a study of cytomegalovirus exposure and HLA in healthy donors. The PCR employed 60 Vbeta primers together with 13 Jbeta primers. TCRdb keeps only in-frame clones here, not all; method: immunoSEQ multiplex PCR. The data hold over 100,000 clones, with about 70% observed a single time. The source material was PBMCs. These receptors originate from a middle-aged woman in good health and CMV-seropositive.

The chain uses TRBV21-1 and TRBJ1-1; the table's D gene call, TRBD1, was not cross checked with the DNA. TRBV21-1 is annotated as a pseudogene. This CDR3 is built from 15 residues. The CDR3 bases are TGTGCCAGCAGCAAGGGGGACAGGGCCTCATTGTGGGCTTTCTTT. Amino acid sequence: CASSKGDRASLWAFF.

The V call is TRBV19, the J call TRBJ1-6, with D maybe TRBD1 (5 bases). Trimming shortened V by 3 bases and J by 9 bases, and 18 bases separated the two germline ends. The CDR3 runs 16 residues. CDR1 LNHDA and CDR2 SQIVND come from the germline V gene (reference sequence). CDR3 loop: CASSIGGPLVGSPLHF. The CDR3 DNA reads TGTGCCAGTAGTATCGGGGGTCCCCTAGTAGGTTCACCCCTCCACTTT.

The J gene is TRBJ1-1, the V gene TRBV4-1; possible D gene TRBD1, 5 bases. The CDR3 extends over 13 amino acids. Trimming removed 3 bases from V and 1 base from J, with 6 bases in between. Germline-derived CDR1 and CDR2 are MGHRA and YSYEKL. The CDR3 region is CASSHTGNTEAFF. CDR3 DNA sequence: TGCGCCAGCAGCCATACAGGGAACACTGAAGCTTTCTTT.

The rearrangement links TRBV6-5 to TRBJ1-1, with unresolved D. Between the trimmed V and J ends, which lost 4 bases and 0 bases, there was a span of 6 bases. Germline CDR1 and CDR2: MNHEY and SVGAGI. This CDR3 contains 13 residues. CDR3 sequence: CASSSYMNTEAFF. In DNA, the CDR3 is TGTGCCAGCAGTTCATACATGAACACTGAAGCTTTCTTT.

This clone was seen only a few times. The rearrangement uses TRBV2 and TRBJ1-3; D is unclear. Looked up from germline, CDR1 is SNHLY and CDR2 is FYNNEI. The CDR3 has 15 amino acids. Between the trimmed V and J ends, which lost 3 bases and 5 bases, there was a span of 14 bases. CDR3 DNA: TGTGCCAGCAGTGAGCAGGCCCCTCAGAGAAACACCATATATTTT. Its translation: CASSEQAPQRNTIYF.

CDR3 loop: CASSRTTDTEAFF. CDR3 nucleotides: TGTGCCAGCAGCCGTACGACAGACACTGAAGCTTTCTTT. The chain combines TRBV27 with TRBJ1-1; TRBD1 is a possible D gene (5 bases). In germline, CDR1 is MNHEY, CDR2 SMNVEV (reference sequence). This CDR3 region has 13 residues. V dropped 6 bases and J dropped 3 bases, with 11 bases sitting between them.

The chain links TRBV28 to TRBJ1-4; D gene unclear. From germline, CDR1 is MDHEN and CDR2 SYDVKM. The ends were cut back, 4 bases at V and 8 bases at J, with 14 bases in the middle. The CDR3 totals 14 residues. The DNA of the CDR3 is TGTGCCAGCAGTTCACCCCCGGGTTTGGAAAAACTGTTTTTT. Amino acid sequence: CASSSPPGLEKLFF.

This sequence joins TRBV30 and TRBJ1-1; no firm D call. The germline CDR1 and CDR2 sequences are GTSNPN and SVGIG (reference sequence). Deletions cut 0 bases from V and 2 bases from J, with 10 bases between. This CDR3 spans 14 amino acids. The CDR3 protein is CAWSVTGGNTEAFF. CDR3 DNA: TGTGCCTGGAGTGTAACTGGCGGAAACACTGAAGCTTTCTTT.

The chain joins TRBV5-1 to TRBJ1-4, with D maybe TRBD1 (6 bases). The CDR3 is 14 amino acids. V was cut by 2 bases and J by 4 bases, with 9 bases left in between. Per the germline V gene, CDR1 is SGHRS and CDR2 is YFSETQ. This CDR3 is CASSFGQINEKLFF. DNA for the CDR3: TGCGCCAGCAGCTTCGGACAGATTAATGAAAAACTGTTTTTT.

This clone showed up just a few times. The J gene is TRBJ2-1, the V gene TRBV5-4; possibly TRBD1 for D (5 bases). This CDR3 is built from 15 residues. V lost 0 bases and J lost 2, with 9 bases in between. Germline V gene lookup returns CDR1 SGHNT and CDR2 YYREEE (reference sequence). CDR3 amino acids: CASSLGQPTYNEQFF. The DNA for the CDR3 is TGTGCCAGCAGCTTGGGACAGCCAACCTACAATGAGCAGTTCTTC.

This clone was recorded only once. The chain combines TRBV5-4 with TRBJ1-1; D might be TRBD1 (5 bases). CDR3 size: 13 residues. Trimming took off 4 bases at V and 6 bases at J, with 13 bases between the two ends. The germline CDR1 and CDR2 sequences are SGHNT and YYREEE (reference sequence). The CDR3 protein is CASSLRVGAEAFF. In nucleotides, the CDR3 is TGTGCCAGCAGCCTCAGGGTAGGGGCTGAAGCTTTCTTT.

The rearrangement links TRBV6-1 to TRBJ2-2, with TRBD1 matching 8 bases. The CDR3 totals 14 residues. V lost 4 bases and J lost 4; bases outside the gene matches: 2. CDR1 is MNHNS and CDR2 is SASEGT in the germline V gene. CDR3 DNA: TGTGCCAGCAGTGGGGGACAGGCCACCGGGGAGCTGTTTTTT. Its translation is CASSGGQATGELFF.

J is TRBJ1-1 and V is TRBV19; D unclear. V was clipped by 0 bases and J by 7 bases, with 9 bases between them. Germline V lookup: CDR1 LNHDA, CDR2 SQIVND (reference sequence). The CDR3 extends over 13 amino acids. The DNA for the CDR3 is TGTGCCAGTAGTATAGATATTAGCGGTGAAGCTTTCTTT. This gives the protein CASSIDISGEAFF.

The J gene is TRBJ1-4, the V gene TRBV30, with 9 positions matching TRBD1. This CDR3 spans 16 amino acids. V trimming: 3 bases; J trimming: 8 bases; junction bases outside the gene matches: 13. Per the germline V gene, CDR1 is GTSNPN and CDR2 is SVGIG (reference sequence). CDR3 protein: CAWRGGQGRLEEKLFF. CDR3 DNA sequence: TGTGCCTGGAGAGGGGGACAGGGCCGATTGGAGGAAAAACTGTTTTTT.

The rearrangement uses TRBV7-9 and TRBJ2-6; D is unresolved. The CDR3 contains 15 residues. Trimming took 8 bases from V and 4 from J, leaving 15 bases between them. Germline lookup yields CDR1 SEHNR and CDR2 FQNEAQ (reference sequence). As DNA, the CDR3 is TGTGCCAGCCCCGGTTGGGCGTCGGGGGCCAACGTCCTGACTTTC. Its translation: CASPGWASGANVLTF.

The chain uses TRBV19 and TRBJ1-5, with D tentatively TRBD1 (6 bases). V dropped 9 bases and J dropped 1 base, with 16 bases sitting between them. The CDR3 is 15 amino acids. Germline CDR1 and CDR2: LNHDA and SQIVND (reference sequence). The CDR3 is CASLSRGMSNQPQHF. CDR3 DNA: TGTGCCAGCCTATCCAGGGGAATGAGCAATCAGCCCCAGCATTTT.

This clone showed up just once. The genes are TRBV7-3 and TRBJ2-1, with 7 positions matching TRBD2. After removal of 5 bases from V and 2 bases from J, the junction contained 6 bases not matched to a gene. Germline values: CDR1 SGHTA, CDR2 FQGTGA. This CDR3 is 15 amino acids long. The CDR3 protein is CASSRSAGTYNEQFF. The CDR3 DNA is TGTGCCAGCAGCCGTTCAGCGGGAACCTACAATGAGCAGTTCTTC. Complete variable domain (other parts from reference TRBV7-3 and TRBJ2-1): GAGVSQTPSNKVTEKGKYVELRCDPISGHTALYWYRQSLGQGPEFLIYFQGTGAADDSGLPNDRFFAVRPEGSVSTLKIQRTERGDSAVYLCASSRSAGTYNEQFFGPGTRLTVL.

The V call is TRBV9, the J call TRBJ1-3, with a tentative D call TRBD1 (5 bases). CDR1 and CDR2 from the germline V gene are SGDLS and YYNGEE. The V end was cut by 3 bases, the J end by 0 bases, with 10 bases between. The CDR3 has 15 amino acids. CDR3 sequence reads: CASSEGPYSGNTIYF. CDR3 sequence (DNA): TGTGCCAGCAGCGAGGGGCCCTACTCTGGAAACACCATATATTTT.

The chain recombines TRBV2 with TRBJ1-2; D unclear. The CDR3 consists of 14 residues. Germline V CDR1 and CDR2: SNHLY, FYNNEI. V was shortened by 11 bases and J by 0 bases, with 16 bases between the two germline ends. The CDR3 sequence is CADRQAGANYGYTF. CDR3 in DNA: TGTGCCGATAGGCAAGCGGGAGCTAACTATGGCTACACCTTC.

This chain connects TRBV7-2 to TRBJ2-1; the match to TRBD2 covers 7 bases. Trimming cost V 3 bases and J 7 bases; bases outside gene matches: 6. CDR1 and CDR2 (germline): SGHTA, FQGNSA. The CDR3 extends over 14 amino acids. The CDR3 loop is CASSFGTSENEQFF. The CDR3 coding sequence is TGTGCCAGCAGCTTCGGAACTAGCGAGAATGAGCAGTTCTTC.

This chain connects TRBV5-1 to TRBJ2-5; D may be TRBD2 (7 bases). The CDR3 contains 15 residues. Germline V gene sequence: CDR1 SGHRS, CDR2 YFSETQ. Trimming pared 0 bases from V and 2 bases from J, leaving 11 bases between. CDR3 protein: CASSLGRGTQETQYF. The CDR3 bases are TGCGCCAGCAGCTTGGGGCGGGGGACACAAGAGACCCAGTACTTC.

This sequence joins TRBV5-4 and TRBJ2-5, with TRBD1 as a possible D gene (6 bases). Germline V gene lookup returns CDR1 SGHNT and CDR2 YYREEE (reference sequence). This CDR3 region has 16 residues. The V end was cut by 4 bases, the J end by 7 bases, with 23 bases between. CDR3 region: CASSPLGNREWGTQYF. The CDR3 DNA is TGTGCCAGCAGCCCTCTTGGCAACAGGGAATGGGGGACCCAGTACTTC.